A selection of T cell receptor beta chains follows, all from one sample in a study of T cells expressing NK-cell markers. TCRdb reworked the 5' RACE reads into one entry per CDR3 protein, no DNA. The table lists approximately 420,000 distinct CDR3 sequences. Sequenced input: blood T cells: a sorted CD56 or NKG2C T cell subset, CD4+ or CD8+ T cells, or bulk PBMC T cells (not recorded which). Source of these receptors: a woman between 45 and 65 years old in good health. CDR3s include the opening cysteine and the closing phenylalanine or tryptophan. The order of the fields is V gene, J gene, CDR3 protein.

TRBV5-1	TRBJ2-3	CASSLEGTPGADTQYF
TRBV28	TRBJ2-1	CASSFGDRDGGEQFF
TRBV7-9	TRBJ1-2	CASSPTTTANYGYTF
TRBV12-3/TRBV12-4	TRBJ2-1	CASTGYNEQFF
TRBV5-5	TRBJ2-1	CASSLPGTSGRRNEQFF
TRBV11-3	TRBJ2-5	CASSLGSFGETQYF
TRBV6-2/TRBV6-3	TRBJ2-1	CASQRQSLDEQFF
TRBV19	TRBJ2-7	CASTGGTLYEQYF
TRBV5-5	TRBJ2-6	CASSLYGQANSGANVLTF
TRBV12-3/TRBV12-4	TRBJ2-1	CASSYLAGGPDEQFF
TRBV27	TRBJ2-3	CASSHRRRERLADTQYF
TRBV25-1	TRBJ1-5	CASSEWGQGHQPQHF
TRBV5-1	TRBJ2-3	CASSGGGYTDTQYF
TRBV7-8	TRBJ1-1	CASSTRDYWSMNTEAFF
TRBV27	TRBJ2-6	CASSLSTDKAGANVLTF
TRBV11-2	TRBJ1-4	CASRTDRGSNEKLFF
TRBV5-1	TRBJ2-5	CASSGGPPKGEETQYF
TRBV14	TRBJ2-1	CASSQERGKFF
TRBV6-4	TRBJ2-7	CASSSPGYIYEQYF
TRBV7-8	TRBJ2-3	CASSLLLAGSTQYF
TRBV20-1	TRBJ1-1	CSARDTLGQGERTEAFF
TRBV3-1	TRBJ2-7	CASSHNRLAFSYEQYF
TRBV2	TRBJ2-1	CASSDVEGMGSEQFF
TRBV6-5	TRBJ1-1	CASSRSTMNTEAFF
TRBV10-3	TRBJ2-1	CAISDGLSYNEQFF
TRBV2	TRBJ2-5	CASTEDRGPPETQYF
TRBV12-3/TRBV12-4	TRBJ2-7	CASGVTGGRNQQYF
TRBV5-1	TRBJ2-1	CASSLRTSASYNEQFF
TRBV12-3/TRBV12-4	TRBJ2-1	CASSPTSGSRNEQFF
TRBV12-3/TRBV12-4	TRBJ2-4	CASGGGQGYRIVQYF
TRBV29-1	TRBJ2-3	CSARGRDTDTQYF
TRBV15	TRBJ2-5	CATSRGSRETQYF
TRBV11-2	TRBJ2-3	CASSLDVPGSGTDTQYF
TRBV24-1	TRBJ1-1	CATSDNFYTEAFF
TRBV2	TRBJ2-2	CASRGPAPTGELFF
TRBV10-3	TRBJ1-6	CAIAPISPGSPLHF
TRBV30	TRBJ2-3	CAWSGQGAVDTQYF
TRBV20-1	TRBJ2-7	CSARAAGPREQYF
TRBV10-3	TRBJ2-3	CAISESKDGFSTDTQYF
TRBV24-1	TRBJ1-5	CATGTGNSNQPQHF
TRBV2	TRBJ1-5	CASRTGRAGQPQHF